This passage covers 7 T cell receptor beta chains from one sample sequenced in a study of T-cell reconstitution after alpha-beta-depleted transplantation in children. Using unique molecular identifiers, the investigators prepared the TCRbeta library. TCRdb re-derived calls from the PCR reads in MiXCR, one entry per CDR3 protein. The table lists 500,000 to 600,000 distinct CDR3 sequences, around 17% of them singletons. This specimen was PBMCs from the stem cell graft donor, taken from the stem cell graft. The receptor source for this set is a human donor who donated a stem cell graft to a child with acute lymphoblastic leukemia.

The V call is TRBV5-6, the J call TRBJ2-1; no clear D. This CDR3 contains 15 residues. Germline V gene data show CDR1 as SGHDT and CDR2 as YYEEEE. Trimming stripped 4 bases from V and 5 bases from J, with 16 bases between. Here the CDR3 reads CASSRRSLLNNEQFF. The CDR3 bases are TGTGCCAGCAGCCGGCGGAGCCTACTCAACAATGAGCAGTTCTTC.

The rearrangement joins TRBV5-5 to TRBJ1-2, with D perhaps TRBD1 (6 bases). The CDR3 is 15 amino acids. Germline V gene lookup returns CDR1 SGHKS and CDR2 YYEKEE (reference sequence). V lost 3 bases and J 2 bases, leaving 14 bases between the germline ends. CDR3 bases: TGTGCCAGCAGCTCCCTCACGAGGGGGAACTATGGCTACACCTTC. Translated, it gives CASSSLTRGNYGYTF. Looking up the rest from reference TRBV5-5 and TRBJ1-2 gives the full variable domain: DAGVTQSPTHLIKTRGQQVTLRCSPISGHKSVSWYQQVLGQGPQFIFQYYEKEERGRGNFPDRFSARQFPNYSSELNVNALLLGDSALYLCASSSLTRGNYGYTFGSGTRLTVV.

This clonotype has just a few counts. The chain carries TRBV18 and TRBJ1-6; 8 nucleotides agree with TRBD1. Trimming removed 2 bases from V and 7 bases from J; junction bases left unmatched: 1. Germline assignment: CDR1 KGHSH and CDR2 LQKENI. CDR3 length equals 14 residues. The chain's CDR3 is CASSPTGGNSPLHF. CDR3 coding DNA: TGTGCCAGCTCACCAACAGGGGGAAATTCACCCCTCCACTTT.

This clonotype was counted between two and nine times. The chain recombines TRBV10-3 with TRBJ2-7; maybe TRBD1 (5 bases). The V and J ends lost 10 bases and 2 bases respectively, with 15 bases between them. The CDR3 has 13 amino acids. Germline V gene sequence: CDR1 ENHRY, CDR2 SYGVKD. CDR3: CATTGEETYEQYF. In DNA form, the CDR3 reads TGTGCCACCACAGGTGAAGAGACCTACGAGCAGTACTTC.

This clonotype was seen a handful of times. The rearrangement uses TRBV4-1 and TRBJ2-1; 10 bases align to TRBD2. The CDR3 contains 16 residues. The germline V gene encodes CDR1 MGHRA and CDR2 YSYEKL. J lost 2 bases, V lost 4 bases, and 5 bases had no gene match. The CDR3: CASSRLAGGPYNEQFF. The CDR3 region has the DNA TGCGCCAGCAGCCGCTTAGCGGGAGGTCCCTACAATGAGCAGTTCTTC.

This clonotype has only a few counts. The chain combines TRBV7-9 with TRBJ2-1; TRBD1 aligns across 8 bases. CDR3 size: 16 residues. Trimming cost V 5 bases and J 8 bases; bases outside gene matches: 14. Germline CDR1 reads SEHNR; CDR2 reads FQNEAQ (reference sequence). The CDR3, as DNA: TGTGCCAGCAGCCTCGGACAGGGAAGGTTGAGGGATGAGCAGTTCTTC. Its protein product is CASSLGQGRLRDEQFF.

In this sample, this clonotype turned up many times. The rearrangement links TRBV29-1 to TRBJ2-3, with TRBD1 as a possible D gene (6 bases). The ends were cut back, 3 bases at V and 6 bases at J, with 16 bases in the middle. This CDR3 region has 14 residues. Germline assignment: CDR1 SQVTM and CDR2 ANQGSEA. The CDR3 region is CSVDPGQFSDTQYF. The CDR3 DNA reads TGCAGCGTTGACCCCGGACAGTTTTCGGATACGCAGTATTTT.